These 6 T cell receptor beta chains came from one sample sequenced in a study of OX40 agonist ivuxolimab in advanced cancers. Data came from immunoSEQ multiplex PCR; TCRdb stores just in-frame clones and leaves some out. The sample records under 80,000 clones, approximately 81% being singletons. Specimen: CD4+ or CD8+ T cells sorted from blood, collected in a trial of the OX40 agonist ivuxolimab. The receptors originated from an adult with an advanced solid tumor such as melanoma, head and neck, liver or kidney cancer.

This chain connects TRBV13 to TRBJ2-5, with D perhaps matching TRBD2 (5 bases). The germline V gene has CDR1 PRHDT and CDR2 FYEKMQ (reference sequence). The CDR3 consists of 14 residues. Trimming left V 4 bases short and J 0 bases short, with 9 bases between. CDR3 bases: TGTGCCAGCAGCTCTCCGAGGGACCAAGAGACCCAGTACTTC. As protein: CASSSPRDQETQYF.

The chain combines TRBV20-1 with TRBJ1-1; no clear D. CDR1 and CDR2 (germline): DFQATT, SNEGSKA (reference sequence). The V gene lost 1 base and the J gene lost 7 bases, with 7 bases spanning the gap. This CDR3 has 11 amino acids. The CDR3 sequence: CSARGYGEAFF. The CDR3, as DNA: TGCAGTGCTAGAGGCTACGGTGAAGCTTTCTTT.

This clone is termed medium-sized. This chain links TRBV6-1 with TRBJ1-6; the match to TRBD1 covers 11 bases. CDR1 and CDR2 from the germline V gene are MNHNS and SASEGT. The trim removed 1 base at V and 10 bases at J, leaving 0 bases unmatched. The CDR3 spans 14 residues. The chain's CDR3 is CASSEGTGGSPLHF. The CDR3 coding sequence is TGTGCCAGCAGTGAAGGGACAGGGGGCTCACCCCTCCACTTT.

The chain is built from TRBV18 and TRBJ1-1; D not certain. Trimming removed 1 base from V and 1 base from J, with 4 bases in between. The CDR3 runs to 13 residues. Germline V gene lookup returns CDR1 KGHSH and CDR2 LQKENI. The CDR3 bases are TGTGCCAGCTCACCACAACCGAACACTGAAGCTTTCTTT. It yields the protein CASSPQPNTEAFF.

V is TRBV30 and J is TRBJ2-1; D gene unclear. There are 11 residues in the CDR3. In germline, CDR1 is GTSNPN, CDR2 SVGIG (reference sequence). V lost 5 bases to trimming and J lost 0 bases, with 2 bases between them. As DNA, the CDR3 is TGTGCCTGGGTCTCCTACAATGAGCAGTTCTTC. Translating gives CAWVSYNEQFF.

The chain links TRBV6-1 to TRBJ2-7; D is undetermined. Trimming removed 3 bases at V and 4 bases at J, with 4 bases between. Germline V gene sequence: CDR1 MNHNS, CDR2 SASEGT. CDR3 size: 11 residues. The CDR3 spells CASSDQYEQYF. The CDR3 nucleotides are TGTGCCAGCAGTGACCAATACGAGCAGTACTTC.